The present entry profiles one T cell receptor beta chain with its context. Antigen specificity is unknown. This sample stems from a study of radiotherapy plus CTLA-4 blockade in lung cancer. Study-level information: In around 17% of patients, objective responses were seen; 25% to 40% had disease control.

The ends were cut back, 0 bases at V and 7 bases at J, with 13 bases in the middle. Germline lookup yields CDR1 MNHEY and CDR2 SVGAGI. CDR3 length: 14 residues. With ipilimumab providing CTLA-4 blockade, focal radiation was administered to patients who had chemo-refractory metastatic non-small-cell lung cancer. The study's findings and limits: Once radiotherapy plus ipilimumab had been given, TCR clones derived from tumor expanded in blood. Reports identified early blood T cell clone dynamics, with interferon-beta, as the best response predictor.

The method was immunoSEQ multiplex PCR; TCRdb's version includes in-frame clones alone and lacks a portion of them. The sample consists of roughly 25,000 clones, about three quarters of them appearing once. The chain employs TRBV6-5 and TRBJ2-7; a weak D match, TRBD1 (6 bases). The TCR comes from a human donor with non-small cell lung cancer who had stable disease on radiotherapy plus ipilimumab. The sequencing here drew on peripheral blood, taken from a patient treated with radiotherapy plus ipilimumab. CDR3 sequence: CASSYSSRGGEQYF. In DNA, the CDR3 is TGTGCCAGCAGTTACTCCTCCAGGGGTGGGGAGCAGTACTTC.